Listed below are T cell receptor beta chains from one sample, sequenced in a study of T-cell reconstitution after alpha-beta-depleted transplantation in children. Each CDR3 protein is one row after TCRdb ran MiXCR on the PCR reads. The top ten hold around 44% of the sample, which has around 200,000 distinct CDR3 sequences, more than 15% seen once. Specimen: PBMCs, mostly from graft donor cells, collected 360 days after TCRalphabeta/CD19-depleted stem cell transplant. These receptors came from a male patient aged 2-15 years who had a stem cell transplant for acute lymphoblastic leukemia, so the T cells may come from the graft donor. Each CDR3 is given with its conserved first and last residue. A D gene is named only where the DNA matches it firmly. Rows give clone size only sometimes, using once, few, many, or a class for an expanded clone.

clone_size: -; v_call: TRBV7-8; d_call: -; j_call: TRBJ2-5; cdr3_nt: TGTGCCAGCAGCTTAGCGTCTGGGCGGGGCATGATGTACCAAGAGACCCAGTACTTC; cdr3_aa: CASSLASGRGMMYQETQYF
clone_size: -; v_call: TRBV5-1; d_call: TRBD1; j_call: TRBJ2-3; cdr3_nt: TGCGCCAGCAGCTACTGGGACAGCCCCGACGCAGATACGCAGTATTTT; cdr3_aa: CASSYWDSPDADTQYF
clone_size: -; v_call: TRBV12-3/TRBV12-4; d_call: TRBD1; j_call: TRBJ2-7; cdr3_nt: TGTGCCAGCAGTCACCTCACAGGGGCCCTTTACGAGCAGTACTTC; cdr3_aa: CASSHLTGALYEQYF
clone_size: few; v_call: TRBV18; d_call: -; j_call: TRBJ2-2; cdr3_nt: TGTGCCAGCTCAAGGGTCCCACCGAAGAACACCGGGGAGCTGTTTTTT; cdr3_aa: CASSRVPPKNTGELFF
clone_size: -; v_call: TRBV5-1; d_call: -; j_call: TRBJ1-1; cdr3_nt: TGCGCCAGCAGCTTGGATTTGGGGTTGGGCACTGAAGCTTTCTTT; cdr3_aa: CASSLDLGLGTEAFF
clone_size: few; v_call: TRBV28; d_call: TRBD2; j_call: TRBJ2-5; cdr3_nt: TGTGCCAGCAGTTTAAAACTAGCGGGCCCCCTGCATCGCCAGTACTTC; cdr3_aa: CASSLKLAGPLHRQYF
clone_size: few; v_call: TRBV6-1; d_call: -; j_call: TRBJ2-2; cdr3_nt: TGTGCCAGCTCCCTAGGGGGCGGGAGCGACACCGGGGAGCTGTTTTTT; cdr3_aa: CASSLGGGSDTGELFF
clone_size: -; v_call: TRBV7-2; d_call: -; j_call: TRBJ1-2; cdr3_nt: TGTGCCAGCAGCTTAGCGTATCCAGGGATCGTTTGGGGTGGCTACACCTTC; cdr3_aa: CASSLAYPGIVWGGYTF
clone_size: -; v_call: TRBV12-3/TRBV12-4; d_call: -; j_call: TRBJ1-1; cdr3_nt: TGTGCCAGCACCTGGGACGGGGCCTCGAACACTGAAGCTTTCTTT; cdr3_aa: CASTWDGASNTEAFF
clone_size: few; v_call: TRBV18; d_call: -; j_call: TRBJ1-5; cdr3_nt: TGTGCCAGCTCACCGTTCGGACAGCTAGCGGGCAATCAGCCCCAGCATTTT; cdr3_aa: CASSPFGQLAGNQPQHF
clone_size: many; v_call: TRBV25-1; d_call: -; j_call: TRBJ2-6; cdr3_nt: TGTGCCAGCAGGGGGCAAGGGGCCAACGTCCTGACTTTC; cdr3_aa: CASRGQGANVLTF
clone_size: few; v_call: TRBV12-3/TRBV12-4; d_call: TRBD1; j_call: TRBJ2-3; cdr3_nt: TGTGCCAGCAGTTTCCACAGGGGAGGCACAGATACGCAGTATTTT; cdr3_aa: CASSFHRGGTDTQYF
clone_size: -; v_call: TRBV5-1; d_call: -; j_call: TRBJ2-2; cdr3_nt: TGCGCCAGCAGCTTGCGGGGGAACATTAACACCGGGGAGCTGTTTTTT; cdr3_aa: CASSLRGNINTGELFF
clone_size: -; v_call: TRBV4-3; d_call: -; j_call: TRBJ2-1; cdr3_nt: TGCGCCAGCAGCCACGTACGACCGGGCCCCCAATGGGTCAATGAGCAGTTCTTC; cdr3_aa: CASSHVRPGPQWVNEQFF
clone_size: -; v_call: TRBV6-1; d_call: TRBD1; j_call: TRBJ1-4; cdr3_nt: TGTGCCAGCAGCCTGGACAGGGGGCATGAAAAACTGTTTTTT; cdr3_aa: CASSLDRGHEKLFF
clone_size: few; v_call: TRBV15; d_call: -; j_call: TRBJ2-1; cdr3_nt: TGTGCCACCAGCAGAGGACCAGCGGAGAGCTCCTACAATGAGCAGTTCTTC; cdr3_aa: CATSRGPAESSYNEQFF